Each of the 30 T cell receptor beta chains below was sequenced from the same sample in a study of blood T cell repertoires in COVID-19. This table comes from immunoSEQ multiplex PCR, and its TCRdb copy is limited to in-frame clones, with some not included. This sample has around 58,000 clones, with 88% found just once. The sequenced material came from peripheral blood. The receptors derive from a woman aged 55-70 years with COVID-19, enrolled during active disease.

This clone was recorded once. The gene calls are TRBV7-2 and TRBJ2-7; 7 bases agree with TRBD2. Germline V gives CDR1 SGHTA, CDR2 FQGNSA. J lost 4 bases, V lost 5 bases, and 2 bases had no gene match. This CDR3 contains 12 residues. CDR3 sequence reads: CASSPGGYEQYF. CDR3 DNA sequence: TGTGCCAGCAGCCCCGGGGGGTACGAGCAGTACTTC.

The chain is built from TRBV6-2 or TRBV6-3 and TRBJ1-2, with D possibly TRBD1 on 6 matching bases. The V end was cut by 0 bases, the J end by 7 bases, with 15 bases between. The germline V gene has CDR1 MNHEY and CDR2 SVGEGT. The CDR3 sequence is 15 residues long. CDR3 loop: CASSYSKRGQPGYTF. Written as DNA, the CDR3 is TGTGCCAGCAGTTACTCGAAAAGAGGACAGCCTGGCTACACCTTC.

The chain carries TRBV4-1 and TRBJ1-2; D is ambiguous. Trimming stripped 1 base from V and 7 bases from J, with 10 bases between. The CDR3 runs 13 residues. The germline CDR1 and CDR2 sequences are MGHRA and YSYEKL. The CDR3 bases are TGCGCCAGCAGCCAAGGAGAGGGATTTGGCTACACCTTC. Translating gives CASSQGEGFGYTF.

Written as DNA, the CDR3 is TGTGCCAGCTCACCCTTACAGGGGAACACTGAAGCTTTCTTT. This translates into CASSPLQGNTEAFF. The V call is TRBV18, the J call TRBJ1-1; D may be TRBD1 (6 bases). The V gene lost 3 bases and the J gene lost 1 base, with 9 bases spanning the gap. In germline, CDR1 is KGHSH, CDR2 LQKENI. This CDR3 has 14 amino acids.

This clone was seen a few times. This rearrangement joins TRBV11-2 to TRBJ2-7; 7 bases fit TRBD1. CDR1 is SGHAT, CDR2 FQNNGV, per germline. The CDR3 consists of 11 residues. Trimming took 8 bases from V and 3 from J; bases not matched to a gene: 1. The DNA for the CDR3 is TGTGCCAGCGGACAGGTCTACGAGCAGTACTTC. Protein product: CASGQVYEQYF.

The chain recombines TRBV30 with TRBJ2-5; a weak D match, TRBD1 (6 bases). There are 13 residues in the CDR3. The V and J ends lost 3 bases and 1 base respectively, with 9 bases between them. Germline V gives CDR1 GTSNPN, CDR2 SVGIG (reference sequence). In DNA form, the CDR3 reads TGTGCCTGGAGACGGACAGTCCAAGAGACCCAGTACTTC. It yields the protein CAWRRTVQETQYF.

The V gene is TRBV21-1, the J gene TRBJ2-7; the table's D call TRBD1 went unverified against the DNA. TRBV21-1 is a documented pseudogene. This CDR3 comprises 15 residues. The CDR3 region is CASRKPTGTTYEQYF. The CDR3 bases are TGTGCCAGCAGGAAGCCGACAGGGACAACCTACGAGCAGTACTTC.

J is TRBJ1-2 and V is TRBV6-2 or TRBV6-3; 10 nucleotides agree with TRBD1. V was clipped by 6 bases and J by 4 bases; unmatched bases: 11. Germline CDR1 MNHEY, CDR2 SVGEGT. This CDR3 has 16 residues. DNA for the CDR3: TGTGCCAGCAGCCCGGGACAGGGGCGATCGTTCTATGGCTACACCTTC. It yields the protein CASSPGQGRSFYGYTF.

The sample holds one count of this clone. This chain connects TRBV6-5 to TRBJ2-1; 12 bases agree with TRBD2. In germline, CDR1 is MNHEY, CDR2 SVGAGI. The junction had 4 bases not matched to a gene; V was cut back by 4 bases and J by 6 bases. This CDR3 spans 15 amino acids. For the CDR3, the DNA is TGTGCCAGCAGTTCGACTAGCGGGAGCTCCAATGAGCAGTTCTTC. This codes for CASSSTSGSSNEQFF.

This rearrangement joins TRBV18 to TRBJ2-5, with 12 bases aligning to TRBD2. V shed 3 bases, J shed 4 bases, and the junction held 3 bases outside the gene matches. Germline CDR1 reads KGHSH; CDR2 reads LQKENI. The CDR3 spans 15 residues. CDR3 region: CASSPQGLAGETQYF. The CDR3 region has the DNA TGTGCCAGCTCACCCCAGGGACTAGCGGGAGAGACCCAGTACTTC. The full variable domain, with the rest looked up from reference TRBV18 and TRBJ2-5, is NAGVMQNPRHLVRRRGQEARLRCSPMKGHSHVYWYRQLPEEGLKFMVYLQKENIIDESGMPKERFSAEFPKEGPSILRIQQVVRGDSAAYFCASSPQGLAGETQYFGPGTRLLVL.

Only one count was recorded for this clone. The chain joins TRBV7-2 to TRBJ1-4, with 9 positions matching TRBD1. Per germline, CDR1 SGHTA and CDR2 FQGNSA. This CDR3 is 14 amino acids long. Trimming at V came to 1 base and at J to 7 bases, leaving 1 base not matched to a gene. For the CDR3, the DNA is TGTGCCAGCAGCTTAGGGACAGGGGTTGAAAAACTGTTTTTT. Translation: CASSLGTGVEKLFF.

The CDR3 protein is CASSRQETQYF. Here the CDR3 DNA reads TGCGCCAGCAGCCGACAGGAGACCCAGTACTTC. This chain joins TRBV5-1 and TRBJ2-5; a weak D match, TRBD1 (5 bases). The V end lost 4 bases, the J end lost 5 bases, and 6 bases lay between the germline ends. In germline, CDR1 is SGHRS, CDR2 YFSETQ. The CDR3 is made up of 11 amino acids.

This chain joins TRBV28 and TRBJ1-5; D is possibly TRBD1 (6 bases). V shed 7 bases and J shed 4 bases, with 11 bases lying between them. The CDR3 sequence is 13 residues long. Germline V CDR1 and CDR2: MDHEN, SYDVKM. CDR3 sequence: CASNREMNQPQHF. CDR3 sequence (DNA): TGTGCCAGCAACAGGGAGATGAATCAGCCCCAGCATTTT.

This sequence joins TRBV28 and TRBJ2-5, with D perhaps matching TRBD2 (6 bases). V gave up 6 bases and J gave up 2 bases, with 16 bases separating them. The CDR3 contains 15 residues. Germline CDR1 reads MDHEN; CDR2 reads SYDVKM. The CDR3, as DNA: TGTGCCAGCAGCCCTCGGGGGATGCAGCAAGAGACCCAGTACTTC. It specifies CASSPRGMQQETQYF.

The rearrangement uses TRBV5-6 and TRBJ1-2; D is perhaps TRBD1 (6 bases). The CDR3 loop spans 15 amino acids. Trimming removed 9 bases at V and 1 base at J, with 19 bases between. CDR1 is SGHDT, CDR2 YYEEEE, per germline. The CDR3 sequence is CATLTTGGGNYGYTF. The CDR3, as DNA: TGTGCCACCCTAACCACGGGAGGGGGTAACTATGGCTACACCTTC.

V gene TRBV9 combines with J gene TRBJ1-3; the D gene is possibly TRBD1 (5 bases). Trimming shortened V by 3 bases and J by 2 bases, and 12 bases separated the two germline ends. Germline V lookup: CDR1 SGDLS, CDR2 YYNGEE. This CDR3 comprises 15 residues. CDR3: CASSAQGPPGNTIYF. The CDR3 nucleotides read TGTGCCAGCAGCGCCCAGGGTCCTCCTGGAAACACCATATATTTT.

This clone was picked up one time. The same CDR3 also results from other DNA sequences found in this sample. This chain links TRBV18 with TRBJ2-3, with a tentative D call TRBD2 (5 bases). CDR1 and CDR2 from the germline V gene are KGHSH and LQKENI. This CDR3 contains 13 residues. The V end was cut by 3 bases, the J end by 5 bases, with 9 bases between. This CDR3 reads CASSPPGGDTQYF. The CDR3 nucleotides are TGTGCCAGCTCACCCCCCGGAGGAGATACGCAGTATTTT.

This chain connects TRBV6-2 or TRBV6-3 to TRBJ2-2; TRBD1 matches at 8 bases. CDR1 is MNHEY, CDR2 SVGEGT, per germline. CDR3 length: 16 amino acids. V shed 5 bases and J 7 bases; nucleotides not matched to a gene: 12. The CDR3 DNA reads TGTGCCAGCAGTCAAACTCTCCAGGGGGCGAACGGGGAGCTGTTTTTT. It specifies CASSQTLQGANGELFF.

This clone was counted between two and nine times. The chain joins TRBV6-2 or TRBV6-3 to TRBJ1-5; unclear D gene. Germline CDR1 and CDR2: MNHEY and SVGEGT. The V gene lost 6 bases and the J gene lost 0 bases, with 9 bases spanning the gap. This CDR3 region has 14 residues. CDR3 sequence: CASSQQYSNQPQHF. CDR3 sequence (DNA): TGTGCCAGCAGCCAACAGTATAGCAATCAGCCCCAGCATTTT.

A few counts support this clone. This chain joins TRBV4-2 and TRBJ1-4, with D maybe TRBD1 (5 bases). CDR3 size: 16 residues. Trimming stripped 0 bases from V and 0 bases from J, with 8 bases between. Germline loops: CDR1 LGHNA, CDR2 YNFKEQ. CDR3 bases: TGTGCCAGCAGCCAAGAAGGACACACAACTAATGAAAAACTGTTTTTT. Residues: CASSQEGHTTNEKLFF.

V and J are TRBV27 and TRBJ1-6, with D hard to call. The CDR3 is 16 residues long. V shed 2 bases and J shed 6 bases, with 14 bases lying between them. CDR1 is MNHEY and CDR2 is SMNVEV in the germline V gene (reference sequence). CDR3 sequence (DNA): TGTGCCAGCAGTTTAGAGGGTTGGAGTGGTAATTCACCCCTCCACTTT. Protein: CASSLEGWSGNSPLHF.

DNA for the CDR3: TGCGCCAGCAGCTCAGGGGAGTTAGCGGGGGTGATCTACGAGCAGTACTTC. As protein: CASSSGELAGVIYEQYF. The chain joins TRBV5-1 to TRBJ2-7, with 9 bases fitting TRBD2. V was clipped by 3 bases and J by 3 bases; unmatched bases: 13. The CDR3 spans 17 residues. From germline, CDR1 is SGHRS and CDR2 YFSETQ.

The J gene is TRBJ2-2, the V gene TRBV29-1, with D maybe TRBD1 (6 bases). The CDR3 totals 14 residues. Deletions cut 2 bases from V and 7 bases from J, with 14 bases between. CDR1 is SQVTM and CDR2 is ANQGSEA in the germline V gene. CDR3 sequence reads: CSVEPRQVGGELFF. The CDR3 DNA sequence: TGCAGCGTTGAACCCAGACAGGTTGGCGGGGAGCTGTTTTTT.

V and J are TRBV11-2 and TRBJ2-1, with 8 bases lining up with TRBD2. Germline CDR1 is SGHAT and CDR2 is FQNNGV. V shed 3 bases and J 6 bases; nucleotides not matched to a gene: 13. There are 17 residues in the CDR3. This chain's CDR3 is CASSLGRGSSGFNEQFF. CDR3 nucleotides: TGTGCCAGCAGCTTGGGCCGGGGGTCTAGCGGGTTCAATGAGCAGTTCTTC.

This clone was seen only once. The chain recombines TRBV30 with TRBJ2-5, with TRBD1 matching over 7 bases. Germline V gives CDR1 GTSNPN, CDR2 SVGIG (reference sequence). The CDR3 loop spans 13 amino acids. Trimming at V came to 2 bases and at J to 4 bases, leaving 4 bases not matched to a gene. The CDR3 nucleotides read TGTGCCTGGAGTCGAGAGGGGGCAGAGACCCAGTACTTC. Protein: CAWSREGAETQYF.

The rearrangement joins TRBV6-5 to TRBJ2-5; 13 bases map to TRBD2. The CDR3 is made up of 16 amino acids. Germline V gene lookup returns CDR1 MNHEY and CDR2 SVGAGI. V lost 0 bases, J lost 9 bases, and 7 bases stayed unmatched. The CDR3 DNA sequence: TGTGCCAGCAGTTACTCGGCCGGGACTAGCGGGAAAGCCCAGTACTTC. It encodes CASSYSAGTSGKAQYF.

V is TRBV12-3 or TRBV12-4 and J is TRBJ2-2; D gene uncertain. The V end lost 9 bases, the J end lost 1 base, and 9 bases lay between the germline ends. The CDR3 has 13 residues. CDR3 sequence: CASQTGNTGELFF. The CDR3, as DNA: TGTGCCAGTCAAACTGGGAACACCGGGGAGCTGTTTTTT.

This chain connects TRBV7-2 to TRBJ2-7; 12 nucleotides align to TRBD2. Trimming took 6 bases from V and 3 from J; bases not matched to a gene: 3. CDR3 length: 14 amino acids. Germline lookup yields CDR1 SGHTA and CDR2 FQGNSA. Written as DNA, the CDR3 is TGTGCCAGCAGTCAGACTAGCGGGAGCTACGAGCAGTACTTC. It specifies CASSQTSGSYEQYF.

The chain is built from TRBV6-5 and TRBJ1-1; 10 bases fit TRBD1. There are 15 residues in the CDR3. Per germline, CDR1 MNHEY and CDR2 SVGAGI. J gave up 4 bases and V 6 bases, and 8 bases lay outside the gene matches. This CDR3 is CASRGLGQGVTEAFF. The CDR3 DNA sequence: TGTGCCAGCAGGGGGCTCGGACAGGGGGTCACTGAAGCTTTCTTT.

The chain couples TRBV30 to TRBJ1-6; D gene uncertain. V shed 5 bases and J shed 6 bases, with 8 bases lying between them. The CDR3 is made up of 12 amino acids. Germline V gives CDR1 GTSNPN, CDR2 SVGIG (reference sequence). Here the CDR3 DNA reads TGTGCCTGGTCGGCTAGTAATTCACCCCTCCACTTT. This translates into CAWSASNSPLHF.